This TCR beta chain was sequenced for a study of blood T cell repertoires in COVID-19. The overall study: In each case, the material was cDNA or gDNA derived from T cells, B-cell-depleted T cells, or PBMCs.

The germline V gene has CDR1 LGHNA and CDR2 YNFKEQ. Trimming took 0 bases from V and 8 from J; bases not matched to a gene: 12. The CDR3 runs to 16 residues. Under the authors' procedure: Counts of nucleated cells, estimated from reference gene primer amplification, were obtained. Libraries were prepared by immunoSEQ multiplex PCR; TCRdb keeps only in-frame clonotypes and omits some of them. V, J and clone size were drawn from that table, and D and trimming were deduced from the DNA. The top ten hold 0.87% of the sample, which has approximately 290,000 clones, around 85% seen once. This sequence was found in a human donor with COVID-19, enrolled during active disease. The donor label of this sample is uncertain. The J gene is TRBJ1-2, the V gene TRBV4-2, with 7 bases lining up with TRBD1. The specimen sequenced was peripheral blood. CDR3 sequence: CASSQDIVQGVRGYTF. As DNA, the CDR3 is TGTGCCAGCAGCCAAGATATCGTGCAGGGGGTACGGGGCTACACCTTC.